This TCR beta chain was identified in a study of T-cell memory formation after mild COVID-19. From germline, CDR1 is SGHRS and CDR2 YFSETQ. The CDR3 has 14 amino acids. Each CDR3 protein gets one entry after TCRdb re-called the 5' RACE reads with MiXCR. The top ten hold 20% to 25% of the sample, which has 390,000 or so distinct CDR3 sequences, approximately 16% seen once. With regard to this clonotype: At one of its ends the junction is not consistent with the germline gene, which may arise from a read error.

The sample comprised PBMCs or a T cell subset sorted from them (not recorded which). The chain combines TRBV5-1 with TRBJ2-7; D not certain. This clonotype was sampled from a man aged 18 to 29 who had mild COVID-19 (a few samples of this study predate the infection). Cell type and time point are not known. The CDR3 sequence: CASCFGSSSYEQYF. CDR3 in DNA: TGCGCCAGCTGCTTCGGTTCCTCCTCCTACGAGCAGTACTTC.